This passage covers 20 T cell receptor beta chains from one sample sequenced in a study of blood T cell repertoires in COVID-19. Sequenced by immunoSEQ multiplex PCR; TCRdb stores in-frame clones only, minus some. The sample holds 140,000 to 150,000 clones, around four fifths seen once. Sequencing input: peripheral blood. These receptors all come from a woman in her thirties or forties with active or convalescent COVID-19.

The chain uses TRBV6-4 and TRBJ2-1; the D gene is possibly TRBD1 (5 bases). The CDR3 extends over 15 amino acids. Germline V lookup: CDR1 MRHNA, CDR2 SNTAGT. Trimming took off 0 bases at V and 3 bases at J, with 9 bases between the two ends. CDR3 protein: CASSDSKGHYNEQFF. The CDR3, as DNA: TGTGCCAGCAGTGACTCGAAAGGACACTACAATGAGCAGTTCTTC.

The chain has TRBV6-5 and TRBJ1-6; D possibly corresponds to TRBD1 (5 bases). The CDR3 contains 15 residues. Germline assignment: CDR1 MNHEY and CDR2 SVGAGI. V was pared by 0 bases and J by 7 bases, with 10 bases between. In nucleotides, the CDR3 is TGTGCCAGCAGTTACTCCACTGGGGCCAATTCACCCCTCCACTTT. It encodes CASSYSTGANSPLHF.

This rearrangement joins TRBV18 to TRBJ1-2, with 7 bases aligning to TRBD1. Germline assignment: CDR1 KGHSH and CDR2 LQKENI. This CDR3 contains 17 residues. V shed 1 base and J 4 bases; nucleotides not matched to a gene: 12. CDR3 residues: CASSPQLSRQGGYGYTF. The DNA for the CDR3 is TGTGCCAGCTCACCACAACTCAGCCGACAGGGAGGCTATGGCTACACCTTC.

The V gene is TRBV11-2, the J gene TRBJ1-2, with D maybe TRBD1 (5 bases). Trimming cost V 1 base and J 8 bases, with 17 bases left between them. The CDR3 spans 15 residues. The germline V gene encodes CDR1 SGHAT and CDR2 FQNNGV. The CDR3 loop reads CASSLGVGGRLGYTF. In nucleotides, the CDR3 is TGTGCCAGCAGCTTAGGAGTGGGGGGTCGCCTGGGCTACACCTTC.

CDR3 DNA sequence: TGTGCCAGCAGCCGCGGACAGGCGATGAACACTGAAGCTTTCTTT. It is translated as CASSRGQAMNTEAFF. The chain recombines TRBV3-1 (or the pseudogene TRBV3-2) with TRBJ1-1; 7 bases agree with TRBD1. Germline CDR1 LGHDT, CDR2 YNNKEL (reference sequence). The CDR3 sequence is 15 residues long. Trimming removed 4 bases from V and 0 bases from J; junction bases left unmatched: 5.

The J gene is TRBJ2-7, the V gene TRBV3-1 (or the pseudogene TRBV3-2); TRBD2 might be the D (6 bases). Trimming cost V 3 bases and J 2 bases, with 8 bases left between them. Germline V gene lookup returns CDR1 LGHDT and CDR2 YNNKEL (reference sequence). The CDR3 is 13 amino acids. The CDR3 DNA reads as TGTGCCAGCAGCCAGGCGGGACCCTACGAGCAGTACTTC. It yields the protein CASSQAGPYEQYF.

This clone came up a few times. The V and J genes are TRBV7-9 and TRBJ2-7; 10 bases agree with TRBD1. V shed 4 bases, J shed 5 bases, and the junction held 8 bases outside the gene matches. CDR3 length: 15 residues. CDR1 is SEHNR and CDR2 is FQNEAQ in the germline V gene (reference sequence). The CDR3 bases are TGTGCCAGCAGCTCCCCCGGGACAGGGGAGAACGAGCAGTACTTC. Translation: CASSSPGTGENEQYF.

This clone has only a few counts. This chain's CDR3 is CAWRTGQDSSYEQYF. The CDR3, as DNA: TGTGCCTGGCGTACCGGACAGGATAGCTCCTACGAGCAGTACTTC. The genes are TRBV30 and TRBJ2-7; TRBD1 aligns across 7 bases. The CDR3 is 15 residues long. V lost 5 bases, J lost 0 bases, and 10 bases stayed unmatched. Germline CDR1 reads GTSNPN; CDR2 reads SVGIG (reference sequence). The full variable domain, in which reference TRBV30 and TRBJ2-7 provide the parts outside the CDR3, is SQTIHQWPATLVQPVGSPLSLECTVEGTSNPNLYWYRQAAGRGLQLLFYSVGIGQISSEVPQNLSASRPQDRQFILSSKKLLLSDSGFYLCAWRTGQDSSYEQYFGPGTRLTVT.

The sample holds one count of this clone. The V and J genes are TRBV7-2 and TRBJ1-6; 7 bases align to TRBD1. With 3 bases clipped from V and 6 bases from J, the junction kept 8 bases outside the gene matches. This CDR3 contains 16 residues. Looked up from germline, CDR1 is SGHTA and CDR2 is FQGNSA. The CDR3 loop is CASSLQQGKGNSPLHF. Written as DNA, the CDR3 is TGTGCCAGCAGCTTGCAACAGGGGAAGGGTAATTCACCCCTCCACTTT.

This rearrangement joins TRBV19 to TRBJ1-5; D is possibly TRBD1 (6 bases). Germline V gives CDR1 LNHDA, CDR2 SQIVND (reference sequence). V was cut by 9 bases and J by 0 bases, with 15 bases left in between. The CDR3 is 15 amino acids. CDR3 loop: CASIKTGISNQPQHF. CDR3 bases: TGTGCCAGCATAAAAACAGGGATTAGCAATCAGCCCCAGCATTTT.

This clone has just a few counts. This chain uses TRBV19 with TRBJ1-6; D possibly corresponds to TRBD1 (6 bases). Germline V gives CDR1 LNHDA, CDR2 SQIVND (reference sequence). V gave up 3 bases and J gave up 9 bases, with 9 bases separating them. This CDR3 has 13 amino acids. Here the CDR3 DNA reads TGTGCCAGTAGTATGAGGGGGGGTTCACCCCTCCACTTT. It codes for CASSMRGGSPLHF.

This rearrangement joins TRBV5-8 to TRBJ2-7; 11 bases line up with TRBD1. CDR3 length equals 16 residues. Germline V gives CDR1 SGHTS, CDR2 YDEGEE. V was clipped by 2 bases and J by 2 bases; unmatched bases: 6. The CDR3 sequence: CASSFLWDRGTYEQYF. CDR3 DNA sequence: TGTGCCAGCAGCTTTCTGTGGGACAGGGGGACCTACGAGCAGTACTTC.

V gene TRBV18 combines with J gene TRBJ2-3; perhaps TRBD1 as D (6 bases). The V gene's germline CDR1 is KGHSH and CDR2 LQKENI. This CDR3 comprises 14 residues. Trimming pared 6 bases from V and 7 bases from J, leaving 17 bases between. The CDR3 sequence is CASSHDRSGNTQYF. The CDR3 DNA reads TGTGCCAGCTCCCACGACAGGTCAGGGAATACGCAGTATTTT. The full variable domain, in which reference TRBV18 and TRBJ2-3 provide the parts outside the CDR3, is NAGVMQNPRHLVRRRGQEARLRCSPMKGHSHVYWYRQLPEEGLKFMVYLQKENIIDESGMPKERFSAEFPKEGPSILRIQQVVRGDSAAYFCASSHDRSGNTQYFGPGTRLTVL.

V gene TRBV29-1 combines with J gene TRBJ1-2; D ambiguous. The CDR3 covers 13 residues. V was pared by 4 bases and J by 0 bases, with 9 bases between. CDR1 and CDR2 (germline): SQVTM, ANQGSEA. CDR3 loop: CSVGLGPNYGYTF. In DNA form, the CDR3 reads TGCAGCGTTGGCCTAGGTCCTAACTATGGCTACACCTTC.

This rearrangement joins TRBV27 to TRBJ1-2, with 10 nucleotides matching TRBD1. The trim removed 5 bases at V and 0 bases at J, leaving 12 bases unmatched. The germline CDR1 and CDR2 sequences are MNHEY and SMNVEV (reference sequence). CDR3 length: 18 residues. The CDR3 loop reads CASSPDRDRGLANYGYTF. The CDR3 nucleotides are TGTGCCAGCAGTCCAGACCGGGACAGGGGACTAGCTAACTATGGCTACACCTTC.

The V gene is TRBV6-6, the J gene TRBJ1-1; a weak D match, TRBD1 (5 bases). This CDR3 is 14 amino acids long. Germline V gene lookup returns CDR1 MNHNY and CDR2 SVGAGI (reference sequence). V was shortened by 2 bases and J by 4 bases, with 11 bases between the two germline ends. The DNA of the CDR3 is TGTGCCAGCAGTTACCAGGGCGGGGGCACTGAAGCTTTCTTT. It is translated as CASSYQGGGTEAFF.

The chain couples TRBV30 to TRBJ1-1; a possible D gene is TRBD1 (6 bases). In germline, CDR1 is GTSNPN, CDR2 SVGIG (reference sequence). V was shortened by 2 bases and J by 0 bases, with 13 bases between the two germline ends. The CDR3 loop spans 15 amino acids. CDR3 loop: CAWSYGQGLNTEAFF. CDR3 in DNA: TGTGCCTGGAGTTATGGGCAGGGGTTGAACACTGAAGCTTTCTTT. Full variable domain (rest looked up from reference TRBV30 and TRBJ1-1): SQTIHQWPATLVQPVGSPLSLECTVEGTSNPNLYWYRQAAGRGLQLLFYSVGIGQISSEVPQNLSASRPQDRQFILSSKKLLLSDSGFYLCAWSYGQGLNTEAFFGQGTRLTVV.

The chain uses TRBV19 and TRBJ1-6; D call uncertain. Deletions cut 7 bases from V and 0 bases from J, with 4 bases between. Germline V gives CDR1 LNHDA, CDR2 SQIVND (reference sequence). This CDR3 is 13 amino acids long. CDR3 loop: CASTSSYNSPLHF. As DNA, the CDR3 is TGTGCCAGTACGAGCTCCTATAATTCACCCCTCCACTTT.

This clone was observed once. CDR3 protein: CASSPGQGRLNYGYTF. CDR3 DNA: TGCGCCAGCAGCCCAGGACAGGGCAGGCTTAACTATGGCTACACCTTC. V usage is TRBV5-1 and J usage is TRBJ1-2; 8 nucleotides align to TRBD1. This CDR3 has 16 residues. Unmatched junction bases numbered 9, after V lost 4 bases and J lost 1 base. Germline V lookup: CDR1 SGHRS, CDR2 YFSETQ.

This clone showed up just once. This chain connects TRBV28 to TRBJ1-1; maybe TRBD1 (5 bases). This CDR3 has 15 residues. V gave up 4 bases and J gave up 0 bases, with 12 bases separating them. From germline, CDR1 is MDHEN and CDR2 SYDVKM. CDR3 in amino acids: CASSSLRDLNTEAFF. The CDR3, as DNA: TGTGCCAGCAGTTCCCTCAGGGATCTGAACACTGAAGCTTTCTTT. Supplemented by reference TRBV28 and TRBJ1-1, the full variable domain reads DVKVTQSSRYLVKRTGEKVFLECVQDMDHENMFWYRQDPGLGLRLIYFSYDVKMKEKGDIPEGYSVSREKKERFSLILESASTNQTSMYLCASSSLRDLNTEAFFGQGTRLTVV.